These 28 T cell receptor beta chains originate from one sample sequenced in a study of OX40 agonist ivuxolimab in advanced cancers. Produced via immunoSEQ multiplex PCR; TCRdb's table is partial and in-frame only. This sample has 75,000 to 100,000 clones; 80% to 90% occur once, and the top ten carry more than 8%. This specimen consisted of CD4+ or CD8+ T cells sorted from blood, obtained in a trial of the OX40 agonist ivuxolimab. These receptors originate from an adult with an advanced solid tumor such as melanoma, head and neck, liver or kidney cancer.

The chain recombines TRBV11-2 with TRBJ2-7, with a tentative D call TRBD1 (6 bases). The CDR3 runs 12 residues. The V end lost 6 bases, the J end lost 5 bases, and 11 bases lay between the germline ends. CDR1 and CDR2 from the germline V gene are SGHAT and FQNNGV. The CDR3 nucleotides are TGTGCCAGCAGTTCAGACAGGAACGAGCAGTACTTC. Its protein product is CASSSDRNEQYF. Filled out from reference TRBV11-2 and TRBJ2-7, the complete variable domain reads EAGVAQSPRYKIIEKRQSVAFWCNPISGHATLYWYQQILGQGPKLLIQFQNNGVVDDSQLPKDRFSAERLKGVDSTLKIQPAKLEDSAVYLCASSSDRNEQYFGPGTRLTVT.

The chain couples TRBV5-6 to TRBJ1-1; D perhaps matches TRBD1 (6 bases). The CDR3 spans 18 residues. The germline V gene has CDR1 SGHDT and CDR2 YYEEEE. V lost 4 bases to trimming and J lost 3 bases, with 25 bases between them. CDR3 residues: CASSIIWGGTDRDTEAFF. The DNA of the CDR3 is TGTGCCAGCAGCATTATATGGGGGGGCACTGATAGGGACACTGAAGCTTTCTTT.

The rearrangement links TRBV6-1 to TRBJ2-3; possibly TRBD1 for D (6 bases). Per the germline V gene, CDR1 is MNHNS and CDR2 is SASEGT. The V gene lost 6 bases and the J gene lost 1 base, with 11 bases spanning the gap. This CDR3 has 14 amino acids. CDR3 DNA sequence: TGTGCCAGCAGGGATGACAGGCGCACAGATACGCAGTATTTT. Amino acids: CASRDDRRTDTQYF.

The CDR3 region is CASSLGQARDYGYTF. CDR3 nucleotide sequence: TGTGCCAGCAGCTTGGGACAGGCAAGAGACTATGGCTACACCTTC. This rearrangement joins TRBV5-4 to TRBJ1-2; perhaps TRBD1 as D (6 bases). CDR1 and CDR2 from the germline V gene are SGHNT and YYREEE (reference sequence). With 0 bases removed from V and 3 bases from J, the gap between germline ends came to 12 bases. CDR3 size: 15 residues.

The J gene is TRBJ2-3, the V gene TRBV19, with D possibly being TRBD2 (5 bases). In germline, CDR1 is LNHDA, CDR2 SQIVND (reference sequence). The CDR3 runs to 13 residues. V shed 5 bases and J shed 3 bases, with 9 bases lying between them. The CDR3 DNA sequence: TGTGCCAGTAGTGAAGGGAGTACAGATACGCAGTATTTT. It is translated as CASSEGSTDTQYF. The full variable domain, rest sourced from reference TRBV19 and TRBJ2-3, is DGGITQSPKYLFRKEGQNVTLSCEQNLNHDAMYWYRQDPGQGLRLIYYSQIVNDFQKGDIAEGYSVSREKKESFPLTVTSAQKNPTAFYLCASSEGSTDTQYFGPGTRLTVL.

A single count supports this clone. V and J are TRBV9 and TRBJ2-3, with D possibly matching TRBD1 (5 bases). There are 14 residues in the CDR3. CDR1 is SGDLS, CDR2 YYNGEE, per germline. V lost 0 bases and J 4 bases, leaving 9 bases between the germline ends. CDR3 sequence reads: CASSVGSRADTQYF. The CDR3 nucleotides are TGTGCCAGCAGCGTAGGGAGCAGGGCAGATACGCAGTATTTT.

This clone was seen more than once but under ten times. The V call is TRBV15, the J call TRBJ2-7; unclear D gene. This CDR3 region has 14 residues. Trimming left V 0 bases short and J 1 base short, with 7 bases between. Germline CDR1 LNHNV, CDR2 YYDKDF (reference sequence). In DNA form, the CDR3 reads TGTGCCACCAGCAGAGAACTGCTGTCCTACGAGCAGTACTTC. Translation gives CATSRELLSYEQYF.

Concerning this clone itself: The sample has other DNA sequences that encode this CDR3 too. The V call is TRBV28, the J call TRBJ2-2; D remains unclear. Germline assignment: CDR1 MDHEN and CDR2 SYDVKM. V was cut by 3 bases and J by 0 bases, with 8 bases left in between. There are 15 residues in the CDR3. CDR3 coding DNA: TGTGCCAGCAGTTTGGGTGGAACGAACACCGGGGAGCTGTTTTTT. Translating gives CASSLGGTNTGELFF.

The chain combines TRBV7-6 with TRBJ2-3, with D unresolved. Per the germline V gene, CDR1 is SGHVS and CDR2 is FNYEAQ. There are 14 residues in the CDR3. V dropped 3 bases and J dropped 1 base, with 8 bases sitting between them. The DNA of the CDR3 is TGTGCCAGCAGCTTTCCGTACGGCACAGATACGCAGTATTTT. It translates to CASSFPYGTDTQYF.

The chain has TRBV21-1 and TRBJ2-2; the DNA was not used to check the table's D call, TRBD1. TRBV21-1 is labeled a pseudogene. The CDR3 is 13 residues long. As DNA, the CDR3 is TGTGCCAGCAGCGTCCAGGTTACCGGGGAGCTGTTTTTT. This codes for CASSVQVTGELFF.

This chain uses TRBV5-1 with TRBJ1-1, with TRBD1 as a possible D gene (6 bases). The germline V and J ends were trimmed by 2 bases and 6 bases, with 20 bases remaining between them. The CDR3 loop spans 16 amino acids. Germline CDR1 is SGHRS and CDR2 is YFSETQ. The CDR3 nucleotides are TGCGCCAGCAGCTTCATCCCTCGCGGGGCAGGGGCTGAAGCTTTCTTT. Its protein product is CASSFIPRGAGAEAFF.

The chain has TRBV7-9 and TRBJ1-1; no definite D call. Between the trimmed V and J ends, which lost 1 base and 5 bases, there was a span of 8 bases. This CDR3 comprises 13 residues. Germline lookup yields CDR1 SEHNR and CDR2 FQNEAQ (reference sequence). CDR3 residues: CASSLERGTEAFF. The CDR3, as DNA: TGTGCCAGCAGCTTAGAGCGGGGAACTGAAGCTTTCTTT.

The chain links TRBV2 to TRBJ2-5, with 7 bases matching TRBD2. Germline assignment: CDR1 SNHLY and CDR2 FYNNEI. The CDR3 covers 14 residues. J gave up 2 bases and V 5 bases, and 5 bases lay outside the gene matches. The CDR3 region is CASSRLGGQETQYF. In DNA, the CDR3 is TGTGCCAGCAGTCGTCTGGGAGGGCAAGAGACCCAGTACTTC.

CDR3 DNA: TGCGCCAGCAGCTCCCTCGGACAGGGTCAAGAGACCCAGTACTTC. This gives the protein CASSSLGQGQETQYF. This chain joins TRBV5-1 and TRBJ2-5; TRBD1 aligns across 8 bases. The CDR3 consists of 15 residues. CDR1 is SGHRS, CDR2 YFSETQ, per germline. V was pared by 3 bases and J by 2 bases, with 6 bases of the junction left unmatched.

The chain uses TRBV19 and TRBJ1-3, with D uncertain. The CDR3 covers 16 residues. Germline CDR1 and CDR2: LNHDA and SQIVND (reference sequence). This CDR3 reads CAKYHPGFQSGNTIYF. The CDR3, as DNA: TGTGCAAAGTACCACCCGGGGTTCCAATCCGGAAACACCATATATTTT.

This clone was detected once. The V call is TRBV19, the J call TRBJ1-3; D call uncertain. Germline CDR1 LNHDA, CDR2 SQIVND (reference sequence). The CDR3 runs 14 residues. V was clipped by 3 bases and J by 0 bases, with 6 bases between them. This CDR3 is CASSIGGSGNTIYF. CDR3 DNA: TGTGCCAGTAGTATCGGAGGCTCTGGAAACACCATATATTTT.

V usage is TRBV5-1 and J usage is TRBJ1-2; the D gene is possibly TRBD1 (5 bases). CDR1 and CDR2 from the germline V gene are SGHRS and YFSETQ. There are 14 residues in the CDR3. V was trimmed by 0 bases and J by 2 bases, leaving 8 bases between them. CDR3: CASSLARQNYGYTF. As DNA, the CDR3 is TGCGCCAGCAGCTTGGCCCGACAGAACTATGGCTACACCTTC.

The V call is TRBV14, the J call TRBJ2-7; D uncertain. Germline assignment: CDR1 SGHDN and CDR2 FVKESK. V was clipped by 3 bases and J by 3 bases, with 12 bases between them. CDR3 length equals 14 residues. DNA for the CDR3: TGTGCCAGCAGCCACTATGAAGCTTTCTACGAGCAGTACTTC. As protein: CASSHYEAFYEQYF.

This chain uses TRBV4-2 with TRBJ2-2; D uncertain. V was pared by 1 base and J by 4 bases, with 13 bases between. Germline loops: CDR1 LGHNA, CDR2 YNFKEQ. This CDR3 is built from 16 residues. The CDR3 reads CASSQGTPFSTGELFF. CDR3 nucleotides: TGTGCCAGCAGCCAAGGCACACCCTTTAGCACCGGGGAGCTGTTTTTT.

This sequence joins TRBV5-1 and TRBJ1-4; D call uncertain. Germline values: CDR1 SGHRS, CDR2 YFSETQ. The V and J ends lost 2 bases and 3 bases respectively, with 8 bases between them. The CDR3 is 14 amino acids. CDR3 nucleotides: TGCGCCAGCAGCTTCCGGGAGCCTAATGAAAAACTGTTTTTT. The encoded protein is CASSFREPNEKLFF.

The chain links TRBV7-6 to TRBJ2-3; D may be TRBD2 (6 bases). In germline, CDR1 is SGHVS, CDR2 FNYEAQ. The length of the CDR3 is 14 residues. V lost 0 bases to trimming and J lost 5 bases, with 9 bases between them. The CDR3 sequence: CASSLARGIDTQYF. As DNA, the CDR3 is TGTGCCAGCAGCTTAGCTCGCGGGATAGATACGCAGTATTTT.

The chain is built from TRBV7-3 and TRBJ2-2; D ambiguous. The CDR3 contains 13 residues. Germline CDR1 reads SGHTA; CDR2 reads FQGTGA. V was cut by 3 bases and J by 0 bases, with 2 bases left in between. CDR3 amino acids: CASSFSNTGELFF. CDR3 nucleotide sequence: TGTGCCAGCAGCTTTTCGAACACCGGGGAGCTGTTTTTT. Using reference TRBV7-3 and TRBJ2-2 for the parts outside the CDR3, the full variable domain is GAGVSQTPSNKVTEKGKYVELRCDPISGHTALYWYRQSLGQGPEFLIYFQGTGAADDSGLPNDRFFAVRPEGSVSTLKIQRTERGDSAVYLCASSFSNTGELFFGEGSRLTVL.

This clone was detected once. V gene TRBV18 combines with J gene TRBJ2-7; either TRBD1 or TRBD2 may fit D (5 bases each). Germline V gene sequence: CDR1 KGHSH, CDR2 LQKENI. This CDR3 spans 16 amino acids. With 4 bases removed from V and 12 bases from J, the gap between germline ends came to 28 bases. CDR3: CASSQSASTVGEHRYF. Written as DNA, the CDR3 is TGTGCCAGCTCACAATCGGCCTCGACAGTGGGAGAACATAGGTACTTC.

J is TRBJ2-7 and V is TRBV6-1; 10 bases are shared with TRBD1. With V trimmed by 1 base and J by 5 bases, 8 bases remained unmatched. The CDR3 runs to 16 residues. Per the germline V gene, CDR1 is MNHNS and CDR2 is SASEGT. The CDR3 sequence is CASSEGSGTGVHEQYF. The CDR3 DNA reads as TGTGCCAGCAGTGAAGGGTCCGGGACAGGGGTCCACGAGCAGTACTTC.

This clone was recorded a few times. The chain couples TRBV11-2 to TRBJ1-6; perhaps TRBD1 as D (6 bases). Trimming took off 5 bases at V and 7 bases at J, with 15 bases between the two ends. Germline V gene sequence: CDR1 SGHAT, CDR2 FQNNGV. CDR3 length: 15 amino acids. CDR3 amino acids: CASSGGWGANSPLHF. CDR3 DNA sequence: TGTGCCAGCAGCGGTGGGTGGGGGGCCAATTCACCCCTCCACTTT.

Comments on this clone: The junction and the germline gene differ at one end; a read error may be behind it. The V gene is TRBV18, the J gene TRBJ2-4; D is perhaps TRBD2 (5 bases). The CDR3 is made up of 14 amino acids. Germline lookup yields CDR1 KGHSH and CDR2 LQKENI. This chain's CDR3 is CASSPYRALEGGDF. CDR3 coding DNA: TGTGCCAGCTCACCTTACCGGGCCCTCGAGGGCGGCGACTTC.

The chain's CDR3 is CASSFLPVSSGANVLTF. CDR3 DNA sequence: TGCGCCAGCAGCTTTCTACCAGTCTCCTCTGGGGCCAACGTCCTGACTTTC. The chain combines TRBV5-1 with TRBJ2-6, with D hard to call. The CDR3 consists of 17 residues. Per germline, CDR1 SGHRS and CDR2 YFSETQ. V lost 2 bases and J lost 0, with 12 bases in between.

The rearrangement links TRBV6-1 to TRBJ2-5; 8 nucleotides align to TRBD1. CDR3 length: 14 amino acids. With 5 bases clipped from V and 5 bases from J, the junction kept 7 bases outside the gene matches. The germline V gene has CDR1 MNHNS and CDR2 SASEGT. The CDR3 DNA sequence: TGTGCCAGCAGTTTGGACAGGGTATCGGAGACCCAGTACTTC. This codes for CASSLDRVSETQYF.